This T cell receptor (beta chain) is drawn from a study of vaccination effects on CD4 cells after COVID-19. The method was immunoSEQ multiplex PCR; TCRdb's version includes in-frame clones alone and lacks a portion of them. The sample lists more than 13,000 clones; approximately 68% were seen once. V was cut by 0 bases and J by 8 bases, with 15 bases left in between. CDR3 length: 15 residues. CDR1 and CDR2 (germline): SGDLS, YYNGEE. This clone came up a few times. Antigen unknown. Viral peptide pool expansion of antigen-specific CD4+ T cells preceded sequencing in the ViraFEST assay. Subsequent to ten to eleven days of culture, CD4+ T cells were isolated. Each participant was administered two doses of either the BNT162b2 or the mRNA-1273 vaccine. The culture medium for 2 million or so PBMC per well included about 9.2 IU/ml IL-2 and 8.5 to 10 ug/ml peptides.

This TCR derives from a human donor who received a COVID-19 vaccine. The sequences come from CD4+ T cells from PBMCs cultured with HCoV-NL63 spike peptides, collected after COVID-19 vaccination. This chain connects TRBV9 to TRBJ2-1; weak D call: TRBD2 (7 bases). CDR3 region: CASSVGGGILDEQFF. In DNA, the CDR3 is TGTGCCAGCAGCGTAGGGGGGGGCATCCTGGATGAGCAGTTCTTC.